Listed below are T cell receptor beta chains from one sample, sequenced in a study of cytomegalovirus exposure and HLA in healthy donors. The data were produced by immunoSEQ multiplex PCR, yet TCRdb's version contains in-frame clones alone and is incomplete. The table lists over 110,000 clones, 82% of them singletons. The specimen sequenced was PBMCs. All receptors derive from a male donor in good health and CMV-seronegative. CDR3s include the opening cysteine and the closing phenylalanine or tryptophan. The D gene is left open where the match is weak. Not all rows give a size; the values are once, few, many and, for expanded clones, a class.

>TRBV6-5|-|-|TRBJ2-5
CASSYSQGGAETQYF
TGTGCCAGCAGTTACTCCCAGGGTGGAGCAGAGACCCAGTACTTC
>TRBV20-1|-|-|TRBJ2-1
CSGLAYNEQFF
TGCAGTGGACTAGCCTACAATGAGCAGTTCTTC
>TRBV25-1|few|-|TRBJ2-7
CASSVRGEQYF
TGTGCCAGCAGTGTTAGGGGCGAGCAGTACTTC
>TRBV19|-|TRBD2|TRBJ2-2
CASSMGGITGELFF
TGTGCCAGTAGTATGGGGGGGATCACCGGGGAGCTGTTTTTT
>TRBV28|-|TRBD2|TRBJ2-7
CASTPGPGRPYEQYF
TGTGCCAGCACCCCCGGACCCGGGAGGCCCTACGAGCAGTACTTC
>TRBV7-3|few|-|TRBJ2-3
CASSLVNEGDTQYF
TGTGCCAGCAGCTTAGTAAATGAGGGAGATACGCAGTATTTT
>TRBV4-1|-|TRBD1|TRBJ2-7
CASSQAGTGDYEQYF
TGCGCCAGCAGCCAAGCCGGGACAGGGGACTACGAGCAGTACTTC
>TRBV5-4|-|TRBD2|TRBJ2-7
CASSFGSGSYEQYF
TGTGCCAGCAGCTTCGGTAGCGGGTCCTACGAGCAGTACTTC
>TRBV11-1|-|-|TRBJ2-7
CASSLGRGHEQYF
TGTGCCAGCAGCTTGGGTAGGGGCCACGAGCAGTACTTC
>TRBV2|-|-|TRBJ2-5
CASRRSPGETQYF
TGTGCCAGCAGGCGTAGTCCGGGAGAGACCCAGTACTTC
>TRBV5-6|-|-|TRBJ2-7
CASSLERGYRTSYEQYF
TGTGCCAGCAGCTTGGAGAGGGGGTACAGGACTTCCTACGAGCAGTACTTC
>TRBV2|-|TRBD1|TRBJ1-2
CASVKGASKGYTF
TGTGCCAGCGTGAAGGGGGCCTCTAAAGGCTACACCTTC
>TRBV7-2|-|TRBD2|TRBJ2-1
CASSPRTSFFNEQFF
TGTGCCAGCAGCCCGAGGACTAGCTTCTTCAATGAGCAGTTCTTC
>TRBV5-6|-|TRBD1|TRBJ1-2
CASSLWGQGHGYTF
TGTGCCAGCAGCTTGTGGGGACAGGGTCATGGCTACACCTTC
>TRBV2|few|TRBD1|TRBJ1-1
CASRGQQNTEAFF
TGTGCCAGCCGGGGACAGCAGAACACTGAAGCTTTCTTT
>TRBV9|-|TRBD1|TRBJ1-4
CASSAGDSRGEKLFF
TGTGCCAGCAGCGCCGGGGACAGCAGGGGGGAAAAACTGTTTTTT